This record looks at one T cell receptor beta chain sequence and its context. No cognate antigen has been identified for it. The sample holds no much larger clone one base away, and base qualities are not on file. This sample was included in a study of T cell responses to AZD1222 COVID-19 vaccine (dated by TCRdb to about 2021). At the level of the whole study: AZD1222 recipients whose second dose came at about 4 weeks and those whose second dose came at about 12 weeks were combined into one group, since spike-specific TCR depth and breadth did not differ between the two schedules. TCR sequencing covered some 250 trial participants: 207 given two doses of AZD1222 and around 25 given two doses of MenACWY control vaccine. Enrollment into the trials was organized by age into subgroups of 18-55, 56-69 and 70-plus years, and those subgroups contained about 160, 30 and 59 TCR-sequenced participants, respectively.

Via the germline V gene (reference sequence), CDR1 is GTSNPN and CDR2 SVGIG. V is shortened by 3 bases, J by 3 bases, and the region joining them spans 13 bases. The CDR3 sequence holds 14 residues, the cysteine and phenylalanine included. Solely the CDR3 DNA is kept, with 42 bases framed from the first base. Results and caveats for the whole study, not just this receptor: In the small 56-69-year group, the increase in depth fell short of significance, most likely because of low power. Vaccine-associated CD4 TCRs spanned the whole spike protein, with dominant responses in regions 160-218 and 743-854. Spike-specific TCR breadth and depth rose significantly after two AZD1222 doses compared with day 0 and with MenACWY recipients. Because no samples from the day 14 peak response were available, repertoires could be characterized only after the peak T cell response. Most participants were white British and females outnumbered males, and the authors suggested that clonal diversity may have been underestimated. Epitopes outside the regions mutated in the B.1.351 and B.1.1.7 variants were reportedly recognized by nearly half of the unique spike-specific TCRs. Conclusions about previously exposed vaccinees are limited, since just six AZD1222 recipients were seropositive for SARS-CoV-2 at baseline.

Read against the paper, the sample's time point label means: baseline before first vaccination. Samples from vaccinated people were obtained from the UK trials COV001 and COV002, which included a single-blind randomized controlled phase 2/3 trial of AZD1222 (ChAdOx1 nCoV-19) in healthy adults. Trial participant PBMC samples were collected at day 0 and day 28 after the second dose for TCRbeta chain sequencing. The CDR3 regions of human TCRbeta chains were analyzed by immunosequencing. As for the original processing: Repertoire TCRs were checked for matches against a reference library of SARS-CoV-2-specific TCRs that had been generated using the MIRA antigen-specificity platform. Breadth meant the fraction of unique TCRs that were SARS-CoV-2-associated, whereas depth meant the fraction of total T cells that were SARS-CoV-2-associated. Using the MIRA data, every spike-specific TCR was mapped to the spike region that the TCR reacted to and assigned to either a CD4 or a CD8 class. Log10-transformed breadth and depth values were compared by one-way ANOVA with Sidak's multiple comparisons tests. What TCRdb holds here is the immuneACCESS table cut down to in-frame rearrangements. Part of the clones is not present; checked against another copy, under half of the missing clones reflect an unresolved V gene, and the others are unexplained. Clone size and the V and J calls come from that table; the DNA yielded D and trimming. The sample profile shows about 100,000 clones; just over 90% of them were found once. The ten largest clones represent 1% to 1.5% of the sample.

The TCR comes from an adult in good health. The chain is encoded by TRBV30 joined to TRBJ2-3; TRBD2 is a weak D gene call, 5 bases matching. The material sequenced was peripheral blood, taken on day 0 of AZD1222 vaccination. The DNA sequence is as follows: TGTGCCTGGAGGGCCCGGGGATGGACAGATACGCAGTATTTT. It encodes CAWRARGWTDTQYF.